Listed below are T cell receptor beta chains from one sample, sequenced in a study of blood T cell repertoires in COVID-19. Profiled with immunoSEQ multiplex PCR; TCRdb holds only in-frame clones, not every one. The data hold just under 95,000 clones, with around 80% observed a single time. Sequenced material: peripheral blood. Receptor source: a human donor in a cohort sampled during active COVID-19. Both conserved end residues are trimmed from each CDR3. The order of the fields is V gene, CDR3 length, CDR3 protein.

v_call: TRBV7-9
cdr3_length: 12
cdr3_aa: ASSFLRGPEKLF

v_call: TRBV5-4
cdr3_length: 12
cdr3_aa: ASSRQGSSYEQY

v_call: TRBV6-5
cdr3_length: 10
cdr3_aa: ASSSGIYGYT

v_call: TRBV6-5
cdr3_length: 12
cdr3_aa: ASSYGQWNYGYT

v_call: TRBV24-1
cdr3_length: 14
cdr3_aa: ATSDPGTSGRETQY

v_call: TRBV3-1/TRBV3-2
cdr3_length: 13
cdr3_aa: ASSQDLDRHYEQY

v_call: TRBV27
cdr3_length: 17
cdr3_aa: ASSFRGHPGLASQETQY

v_call: TRBV28
cdr3_length: 12
cdr3_aa: ASSSTGSGNTIY

v_call: TRBV6-5
cdr3_length: 11
cdr3_aa: ASALAGEGEQY

v_call: TRBV18
cdr3_length: 12
cdr3_aa: ASSRGQGIYEQY

v_call: TRBV27
cdr3_length: 12
cdr3_aa: ASSLLVGVQPQH

v_call: TRBV30
cdr3_length: 10
cdr3_aa: AWSGGGNTIY

v_call: TRBV27
cdr3_length: 12
cdr3_aa: ASSLAGDTDTQY

v_call: TRBV6-1
cdr3_length: 14
cdr3_aa: ASSEKRGPPGYGYT

v_call: TRBV11-1
cdr3_length: 10
cdr3_aa: ASSRGSYEQY

v_call: TRBV7-7
cdr3_length: 13
cdr3_aa: ASSLATGTGFEQY

v_call: TRBV6-5
cdr3_length: 12
cdr3_aa: ASSPGQTSKGYT

v_call: TRBV7-8
cdr3_length: 13
cdr3_aa: ASSSQTGKNSPLH

v_call: TRBV5-1
cdr3_length: 13
cdr3_aa: ASATGSSGANVLT

v_call: TRBV18
cdr3_length: 13
cdr3_aa: ASSPGTGFGYGYT

v_call: TRBV19
cdr3_length: 13
cdr3_aa: ASSMARTSGAEQY

v_call: TRBV7-9
cdr3_length: 13
cdr3_aa: ASSSRTGLEGGYT

v_call: TRBV5-4
cdr3_length: 14
cdr3_aa: ASSLRLAGGADTQY

v_call: TRBV11-2
cdr3_length: 12
cdr3_aa: ASSWGQRGYEQY

v_call: TRBV24-1
cdr3_length: 12
cdr3_aa: ATSDPGVKSEQY

v_call: TRBV5-6
cdr3_length: 12
cdr3_aa: ASSLFTVHNEQY

v_call: TRBV5-1
cdr3_length: 11
cdr3_aa: ASSPAAGYEQY

v_call: TRBV5-8
cdr3_length: 12
cdr3_aa: ASRFRTANEKLF

v_call: TRBV5-6
cdr3_length: 12
cdr3_aa: ASSLGQGAYEQY

v_call: TRBV27
cdr3_length: 14
cdr3_aa: ASSSTGAVMNTEAF

v_call: TRBV11-2
cdr3_length: 12
cdr3_aa: ASRLQGGNTEAF

v_call: TRBV6-6
cdr3_length: 11
cdr3_aa: ASTEREAGELF

v_call: TRBV28
cdr3_length: 10
cdr3_aa: ASSGASQPQH

v_call: TRBV28
cdr3_length: 12
cdr3_aa: ASSLGGQAYEQY

v_call: TRBV7-9
cdr3_length: 10
cdr3_aa: ASSPTDYGYT

v_call: TRBV19
cdr3_length: 12
cdr3_aa: ASSILQGIQPQH

v_call: TRBV23-1
cdr3_length: 9
cdr3_aa: ASSPWQGYT

v_call: TRBV4-1
cdr3_length: 12
cdr3_aa: ASSPLSSYNEQF

v_call: TRBV27
cdr3_length: 14
cdr3_aa: ASSRDFHSSTDTQY

v_call: TRBV2
cdr3_length: 13
cdr3_aa: ASSENRGMNQPQH

v_call: TRBV7-8
cdr3_length: 12
cdr3_aa: ASSPRDRAYEQY

v_call: TRBV27
cdr3_length: 14
cdr3_aa: ASSTFSGSEHNEQF

v_call: TRBV2
cdr3_length: 13
cdr3_aa: ASSQIRGGEAEQY

v_call: TRBV9
cdr3_length: 11
cdr3_aa: ASSPNGVYEQY

v_call: TRBV10-3
cdr3_length: 12
cdr3_aa: AISESPKGQWAF

v_call: TRBV21-1
cdr3_length: 13
cdr3_aa: ASSPRREQALEQY

v_call: TRBV18
cdr3_length: 14
cdr3_aa: ASSPSGSGTNTEAF

v_call: TRBV7-6
cdr3_length: 14
cdr3_aa: ASSLSGTSATNEQF

v_call: TRBV2
cdr3_length: 10
cdr3_aa: ASSEWRTEAF

v_call: TRBV20-1
cdr3_length: 8
cdr3_aa: SARDNEQF

v_call: TRBV7-2
cdr3_length: 11
cdr3_aa: ASSPAGRDGYT

v_call: TRBV6-5
cdr3_length: 14
cdr3_aa: ASSYPSDRGFRKLF

v_call: TRBV2
cdr3_length: 11
cdr3_aa: ASKKDRDYEQY

v_call: TRBV5-1
cdr3_length: 11
cdr3_aa: ASMIGESYEQY

v_call: TRBV5-1
cdr3_length: 15
cdr3_aa: ASSLAGSGSSSYEQY